The text below deals with one T cell receptor (beta chain). V was cut by 3 bases and J by 4 bases, with 10 bases left in between. From germline, CDR1 is SGHNT and CDR2 YENEEA. The CDR3 sequence is 14 residues long. This specimen comes from a study of blood T cell repertoires in COVID-19. Study overall: Whether acute or convalescent, the COVID-19 samples came from the United States, Italy and Spain.

Original methodology: For nucleated cells, counts were estimated from reference gene primer amplification. Here immunoSEQ multiplex PCR was the method, and the copy in TCRdb shows in-frame clones only, minus some. For V, J and clone size, that table is used; D and trimming come from the DNA. The sample lists around 300,000 clones; 90% were seen once. Study members were between about 18 and 100 years old and lived in approximately 25 US regions. Clinical history as reported by participants underpinned cohort assignment. V is TRBV11-3 and J is TRBJ2-1; TRBD1 might be the D (5 bases). Specimen: PBMCs or T cells enriched from blood (not recorded which). This TCR derives from a woman aged 18-35 years with acute COVID-19. The CDR3 bases are TGTGCCAGCAGCTTCGTGAACAGGTACAATGAGCAGTTCTTC. Residues: CASSFVNRYNEQFF.